The 5 T cell receptor beta chains below all came from one sample that was sequenced in a study of CD8+ T cells in alopecia areata. This sample's treatment: oral pan-JAK inhibitor, 5-10 mg twice daily. Sequencing relied on a cDNA template that was reverse transcribed from extracted RNA. Sequencing used immunoSEQ multiplex PCR; TCRdb keeps in-frame clones, though not all of them. The sample lists approximately 280,000 clones; 55% to 70% were seen once. The material was CD4+ T cells sorted from blood, obtained at week 24, from a patient treated with tofacitinib. These receptors were collected from a human donor with alopecia areata.

The chain joins TRBV6-5 to TRBJ1-5; the D is unclear. The CDR3 consists of 13 residues. V lost 6 bases and J lost 3, with 9 bases in between. Germline V gives CDR1 MNHEY, CDR2 SVGAGI. The CDR3 region has the DNA TGTGCCAGCAGGGGTTCCCCCAATCAGCCCCAGCATTTT. It encodes CASRGSPNQPQHF.

This clone was seen a handful of times. The CDR3 DNA reads TGTGCCAGCAGCGAAGGGGAGACCCAGTACTTC. The encoded protein is CASSEGETQYF. The chain uses TRBV11-1 and TRBJ2-5; D is unclear. The CDR3 totals 11 residues. Germline V lookup: CDR1 SGHAT, CDR2 FQDESV (reference sequence). With 5 bases removed from V and 5 bases from J, the gap between germline ends came to 6 bases.

The gene calls are TRBV5-4 and TRBJ2-7, with D tentatively TRBD1 (6 bases). This CDR3 region has 14 residues. CDR1 and CDR2 (germline): SGHNT, YYREEE (reference sequence). V was shortened by 3 bases and J by 4 bases, with 14 bases between the two germline ends. The CDR3 loop reads CASSSPPQGYEQYF. In nucleotides, the CDR3 is TGTGCCAGCAGCTCGCCTCCACAGGGTTACGAGCAGTACTTC.

A few counts support this clone. The gene calls are TRBV29-1 and TRBJ2-5, with TRBD1 as a possible D gene (6 bases). Germline assignment: CDR1 SQVTM and CDR2 ANQGSEA. V lost 7 bases and J 2 bases, leaving 11 bases between the germline ends. CDR3 length equals 12 residues. DNA for the CDR3: TGCAGCGGGGGACATCCGCAAGAGACCCAGTACTTC. Residues: CSGGHPQETQYF.

There are a few counts of this clone. The J gene is TRBJ1-2, the V gene TRBV7-2, with TRBD1 as a possible D gene (5 bases). This CDR3 contains 12 residues. V was clipped by 1 base and J by 8 bases, with 8 bases between them. Germline loops: CDR1 SGHTA, CDR2 FQGNSA. The CDR3 reads CASSLEGAGYTF. Written as DNA, the CDR3 is TGTGCCAGCAGCTTAGAAGGGGCGGGCTACACCTTC. The complete variable domain, with remaining parts taken from reference TRBV7-2 and TRBJ1-2, reads GAGVSQSPSNKVTEKGKDVELRCDPISGHTALYWYRQSLGQGLEFLIYFQGNSAPDKSGLPSDRFSAERTGGSVSTLTIQRTQQEDSAVYLCASSLEGAGYTFGSGTRLTVV.